This entry lists 32 T cell receptor beta chains sequenced from one sample in a study of regulatory T cells in long-lasting Graves disease. Building the TCR beta libraries relied on iRepertoire HTBI primers, and CDR3 regions underwent Arm-PCR. TCRdb reanalysed the multiplex PCR reads using MiXCR and keeps one entry per CDR3 protein. The sample has 400,000 to 650,000 distinct CDR3 sequences, about 16% seen once. The time point was: newly diagnosed GD, antithyroid drugs for less than 3 months. RNA isolated from PBMCs was used to make the TCR library. These data also featured in a second study, about T cells in Graves' hyperthyroidism and ophthalmopathy.

This material consisted of peripheral blood mononuclear cells (PBMCs), taken at new diagnosis, from a patient treated with antithyroid drugs. Receptor source: a woman aged 35-65 years with Graves disease.

This clonotype was found a few times. The chain uses TRBV6-1 and TRBJ1-1; D ambiguous. The CDR3 runs to 14 residues. CDR1 and CDR2 from the germline V gene are MNHNS and SASEGT. Trimming took off 6 bases at V and 4 bases at J, with 15 bases between the two ends. Here the CDR3 DNA reads TGTGCCAGCAGCGCCCCGGGTAGAGGCACTGAAGCTTTCTTT. Its protein product is CASSAPGRGTEAFF.

DNA of the CDR3: TGTGCCAGCTCACCGTCGGCCCCAGGGACCCAGTACTTC. Amino acid sequence: CASSPSAPGTQYF. V usage is TRBV18 and J usage is TRBJ2-5; D is undetermined. CDR3 length: 13 residues. V lost 3 bases to trimming and J lost 7 bases, with 12 bases between them. Germline values: CDR1 KGHSH, CDR2 LQKENI.

The chain has TRBV9 and TRBJ2-5; 8 nucleotides line up with TRBD2. CDR3 length: 14 amino acids. V trimming: 6 bases; J trimming: 4 bases; junction bases outside the gene matches: 8. CDR1 and CDR2 from the germline V gene are SGDLS and YYNGEE. Written as DNA, the CDR3 is TGTGCCAGCAACCCCGCGGGGGGAACAGAGACCCAGTACTTC. Protein product: CASNPAGGTETQYF.

This clonotype was observed at least ten times. The chain carries TRBV20-1 and TRBJ2-5; 8 bases match TRBD1. Trimming cost V 1 base and J 5 bases; bases outside gene matches: 9. This CDR3 region has 15 residues. Germline CDR1 is DFQATT and CDR2 is SNEGSKA (reference sequence). The CDR3 region is CSARAPTGAVETQYF. DNA for the CDR3: TGCAGTGCTAGAGCTCCGACAGGGGCTGTGGAGACCCAGTACTTC.

This clonotype was observed many times. The chain joins TRBV7-9 to TRBJ2-3; weak D call: TRBD2 (5 bases). Germline V gene data show CDR1 as SEHNR and CDR2 as FQNEAQ (reference sequence). The length of the CDR3 is 15 residues. The germline V and J ends were trimmed by 2 bases and 0 bases, with 9 bases remaining between them. The CDR3: CASSLPAGSTDTQYF. In DNA, the CDR3 is TGTGCCAGCAGCTTACCCGCGGGTAGCACAGATACGCAGTATTTT.

The table lists this clonotype with many counts. The chain links TRBV3-1 to TRBJ1-1; 8 nucleotides align to TRBD1. This CDR3 comprises 14 residues. V trimming: 2 bases; J trimming: 4 bases; junction bases outside the gene matches: 3. The germline gives CDR1 LGHDT, CDR2 YNNKEL (reference sequence). CDR3 coding DNA: TGTGCCAGCAGCCAATCGGACAGGGTCACTGAAGCTTTCTTT. Protein: CASSQSDRVTEAFF.

The chain combines TRBV13 with TRBJ1-2, with TRBD1 matching 7 bases. CDR3 size: 15 residues. Losses at the gene ends were 5 bases for V and 4 bases for J; bases not matched to a gene: 10. Germline lookup yields CDR1 PRHDT and CDR2 FYEKMQ (reference sequence). CDR3 sequence (DNA): TGTGCCAGCAGCCCTGGACAGGAAGAGCCCTATGGCTACACCTTC. This sequence encodes CASSPGQEEPYGYTF.

The sample holds many counts of this clonotype. The chain is built from TRBV10-3 and TRBJ2-7, with a possible D match to TRBD1 (5 bases). CDR1 is ENHRY and CDR2 is SYGVKD in the germline V gene. The CDR3 is 13 amino acids. V dropped 10 bases and J dropped 6 bases, with 19 bases sitting between them. The CDR3 loop is CATNLDSWPEQYF. CDR3 DNA sequence: TGTGCCACCAACCTAGACAGTTGGCCCGAGCAGTACTTC.

This clonotype was seen at least ten times. The genes are TRBV6-2 or TRBV6-3 and TRBJ2-7; 8 positions match TRBD1. V dropped 8 bases and J dropped 0; count of bases not matched to a gene: 12. This CDR3 has 16 amino acids. Germline values: CDR1 MNHEY, CDR2 SVGEGT. Here the CDR3 reads CASSSHGDRSSYEQYF. In DNA form, the CDR3 reads TGTGCCAGCTCCTCCCACGGGGACAGGAGCTCCTACGAGCAGTACTTC.

This clonotype has at least ten counts. The rearrangement joins TRBV7-2 to TRBJ2-7; 12 positions match TRBD2. J lost 9 bases, V lost 5 bases, and 5 bases had no gene match. The V gene's germline CDR1 is SGHTA and CDR2 FQGNSA. The CDR3 is 13 residues long. The CDR3 DNA follows: TGTGCCAGCAGCCCAGGACTAGCGGGGCCGCAGTACTTC. Encoded protein: CASSPGLAGPQYF. The variable domain in full, completed from reference TRBV7-2 and TRBJ2-7, reads GAGVSQSPSNKVTEKGKDVELRCDPISGHTALYWYRQSLGQGLEFLIYFQGNSAPDKSGLPSDRFSAERTGGSVSTLTIQRTQQEDSAVYLCASSPGLAGPQYFGPGTRLTVT.

This chain links TRBV12-3 or TRBV12-4 with TRBJ2-7; the D is unclear. The CDR3 runs 12 residues. The germline V and J ends were trimmed by 6 bases and 5 bases, with 11 bases remaining between them. This chain's CDR3 is CASSAVGNEQYF. Written as DNA, the CDR3 is TGTGCCAGCAGCGCGGTGGGCAACGAGCAGTACTTC.

This clonotype was counted ten times or more. In nucleotides, the CDR3 is TGCAGTGCTCCACTAGCGGGCGGCACCACAGATACGCAGTATTTT. It yields the protein CSAPLAGGTTDTQYF. The genes are TRBV20-1 and TRBJ2-3; 9 bases match TRBD2. Unmatched junction bases numbered 8, after V lost 5 bases and J lost 2 bases. There are 15 residues in the CDR3. CDR1 and CDR2 (germline): DFQATT, SNEGSKA (reference sequence).

This clonotype was observed a handful of times. This chain links TRBV5-6 with TRBJ1-2; maybe TRBD1 (6 bases). Germline V gives CDR1 SGHDT, CDR2 YYEEEE. The CDR3 is 13 residues long. V was shortened by 4 bases and J by 6 bases, with 13 bases between the two germline ends. As DNA, the CDR3 is TGTGCCAGCAGCCCGGGGAGGGGGAATGGCTACACCTTC. This codes for CASSPGRGNGYTF.

The V call is TRBV6-1, the J call TRBJ1-6; D call uncertain. This CDR3 region has 14 residues. The V gene's germline CDR1 is MNHNS and CDR2 SASEGT. V shed 6 bases and J shed 7 bases, with 13 bases lying between them. The chain's CDR3 is CASSPNPGNSPLHF. The CDR3 DNA is TGTGCCAGCAGCCCGAACCCAGGCAATTCACCCCTCCACTTT.

There are a few counts of this clonotype. The J gene is TRBJ1-1, the V gene TRBV14; a weak D match, TRBD1 (5 bases). CDR3 size: 14 residues. The V gene lost 5 bases and the J gene lost 4 bases, with 14 bases spanning the gap. Per the germline V gene, CDR1 is SGHDN and CDR2 is FVKESK. This chain's CDR3 is CASSLELGGTEAFF. CDR3 bases: TGTGCCAGCAGCTTAGAGCTCGGGGGCACTGAAGCTTTCTTT.

This clonotype was counted many times. This chain joins TRBV6-1 and TRBJ1-2; D gene uncertain. The V and J ends lost 11 bases and 13 bases respectively, with 20 bases between them. The CDR3 consists of 11 residues. Per germline, CDR1 MNHNS and CDR2 SASEGT. The CDR3 sequence is CAAGPTRAGTF. Written as DNA, the CDR3 is TGTGCCGCCGGCCCGACGCGGGCGGGCACCTTC.

The chain uses TRBV9 and TRBJ1-1; possible D gene TRBD1, 5 bases. Germline values: CDR1 SGDLS, CDR2 YYNGEE. This CDR3 comprises 13 residues. With 0 bases removed from V and 6 bases from J, the gap between germline ends came to 9 bases. CDR3 sequence: CASSVDLGAEAFF. In DNA, the CDR3 is TGTGCCAGCAGCGTAGATTTGGGGGCTGAAGCTTTCTTT.

This clonotype was recorded at least ten times. The V gene is TRBV6-5, the J gene TRBJ1-1; tentatively, D is TRBD1 (6 bases). From germline, CDR1 is MNHEY and CDR2 SVGAGI. Trimming stripped 2 bases from V and 0 bases from J, with 10 bases between. There are 15 residues in the CDR3. The CDR3 protein is CASSYGGSLNTEAFF. CDR3 bases: TGTGCCAGCAGTTACGGGGGCTCCTTGAACACTGAAGCTTTCTTT.

The genes are TRBV18 and TRBJ2-2, with TRBD1 matching over 7 bases. The germline V gene encodes CDR1 KGHSH and CDR2 LQKENI. This CDR3 has 16 amino acids. J gave up 6 bases and V 2 bases, and 9 bases lay outside the gene matches. CDR3 protein: CASSPTRQGAAGELFF. The CDR3, as DNA: TGTGCCAGCTCACCAACAAGACAGGGTGCGGCCGGGGAGCTGTTTTTT.

This clonotype was counted many times. The CDR3: CASSQGAAGGSSTF. The CDR3 nucleotides read TGTGCCAGCAGTCAGGGTGCGGCAGGGGGGTCTTCGACCTTC. The chain links TRBV27 to TRBJ1-2; TRBD1 matches 7 bases. The CDR3 has 14 amino acids. Trimming cost V 5 bases and J 14 bases; bases outside gene matches: 17. Per the germline V gene, CDR1 is MNHEY and CDR2 is SMNVEV (reference sequence).

V usage is TRBV5-6 and J usage is TRBJ2-3; no clear D gene. From germline, CDR1 is SGHDT and CDR2 YYEEEE. Trimming took 0 bases from V and 2 from J, leaving 10 bases between them. This CDR3 has 15 residues. The CDR3: CASSLGLQNTDTQYF. The DNA for the CDR3 is TGTGCCAGCAGCTTGGGACTTCAGAACACAGATACGCAGTATTTT.

This clonotype was observed a handful of times. The chain uses TRBV6-1 and TRBJ1-2; unclear D gene. This CDR3 is built from 13 residues. The germline V gene has CDR1 MNHNS and CDR2 SASEGT. Deletions cut 5 bases from V and 7 bases from J, with 14 bases between. Here the CDR3 reads CASSQGVFGGYTF. DNA for the CDR3: TGTGCCAGCAGTCAAGGCGTGTTTGGTGGCTACACCTTC.

This clonotype was seen ten or more times. The genes are TRBV14 and TRBJ1-1; perhaps TRBD1 as D (5 bases). Germline CDR1 reads SGHDN; CDR2 reads FVKESK. Trimming stripped 1 base from V and 6 bases from J, with 9 bases between. This CDR3 has 13 residues. CDR3 DNA: TGTGCCAGCAGCCAAGTTTGGGGGGCTGAAGCTTTCTTT. Translating gives CASSQVWGAEAFF. The whole variable domain, filled in from reference TRBV14 and TRBJ1-1, reads EAGVTQFPSHSVIEKGQTVTLRCDPISGHDNLYWYRRVMGKEIKFLLHFVKESKQDESGMPNNRFLAERTGGTYSTLKVQPAELEDSGVYFCASSQVWGAEAFFGQGTRLTVV.

The chain recombines TRBV20-1 with TRBJ2-1; weak D call: TRBD2 (5 bases). The V gene's germline CDR1 is DFQATT and CDR2 SNEGSKA (reference sequence). This CDR3 region has 12 residues. Between the trimmed V and J ends, which lost 6 bases and 9 bases, there was a span of 15 bases. CDR3 bases: TGCAGTGCGATGGACTTCCCTGGTGAGCAGTTCTTC. This encodes CSAMDFPGEQFF.

The CDR3 nucleotides read TGTGCCAGCAGCGGGCACTATAGCAATCAGCCCCAGCATTTT. It is translated as CASSGHYSNQPQHF. The rearrangement uses TRBV7-9 and TRBJ1-5, with no clear D. CDR1 is SEHNR and CDR2 is FQNEAQ in the germline V gene (reference sequence). There are 14 residues in the CDR3. Trimming left V 5 bases short and J 0 bases short, with 8 bases between.

This clonotype appeared a few times. The chain joins TRBV24-1 to TRBJ1-5; D is uncertain. Trimming removed 4 bases from V and 0 bases from J, with 6 bases in between. The CDR3 loop spans 14 amino acids. Germline CDR1 reads KGHDR; CDR2 reads SFDVKD. The CDR3 loop is CATSEPNSNQPQHF. CDR3 nucleotides: TGTGCCACCAGTGAGCCCAATAGCAATCAGCCCCAGCATTTT.

Ten or more counts support this clonotype. The chain couples TRBV12-3 or TRBV12-4 to TRBJ2-1, with 14 bases identical to TRBD2. After removal of 4 bases from V and 4 bases from J, the junction contained 6 bases not matched to a gene. CDR3 length: 17 amino acids. Written as DNA, the CDR3 is TGTGCCAGCAGTTCGGGACTAGCGGGGGAGAAATACAATGAGCAGTTCTTC. It is translated as CASSSGLAGEKYNEQFF.

This clonotype was detected many times. V and J are TRBV7-3 and TRBJ2-1; D is possibly TRBD2 (5 bases). Germline V lookup: CDR1 SGHTA, CDR2 FQGTGA. The CDR3 is 15 amino acids. Trimming left V 0 bases short and J 7 bases short, with 13 bases between. The CDR3 here is CASSLTHLLGNEQFF. CDR3 sequence (DNA): TGTGCCAGCAGCTTAACGCACCTACTAGGGAATGAGCAGTTCTTC.

This chain links TRBV4-1 with TRBJ2-7; 8 bases map to TRBD1. The CDR3 is made up of 17 amino acids. V shed 0 bases and J 2 bases; nucleotides not matched to a gene: 9. Per the germline V gene, CDR1 is MGHRA and CDR2 is YSYEKL. CDR3 loop: CASSQDRQGYLPYEQYF. The CDR3 nucleotides read TGCGCCAGCAGCCAAGATAGACAGGGGTACTTACCCTACGAGCAGTACTTC.

There are a few counts of this clonotype. A read error is likely, as this CDR3 ends without the conserved phenylalanine or tryptophan. The CDR3 region is CASSKTGVSTEAFS. Written as DNA, the CDR3 is TGCGCCAGCAGCAAGACAGGAGTGAGCACTGAAGCTTTCTCT. The chain employs TRBV5-1 and TRBJ1-1; perhaps TRBD1 as D (6 bases). Germline V CDR1 and CDR2: SGHRS, YFSETQ. V was shortened by 4 bases and J by 4 bases, with 14 bases between the two germline ends. The CDR3 spans 14 residues.

This clonotype was detected ten times or more. The chain joins TRBV13 to TRBJ1-1; 10 bases map to TRBD1. This CDR3 is 16 amino acids long. Germline trimming cut 4 bases from V and 6 bases from J; bases unmatched to any gene: 11. CDR1 and CDR2 from the germline V gene are PRHDT and FYEKMQ (reference sequence). The CDR3 coding sequence is TGTGCCAGCAGCTACCAACCCCGTGGACAGGGGGCTGAAGCTTTCTTT. Protein product: CASSYQPRGQGAEAFF.

Note on this clonotype: This could be a read error, since a much larger clone is one nucleotide away. V gene TRBV27 combines with J gene TRBJ1-2, with D possibly being TRBD1 (6 bases). This CDR3 is 14 amino acids long. Germline V gene data show CDR1 as MNHEY and CDR2 as SMNVEV (reference sequence). V gave up 5 bases and J gave up 4 bases, with 14 bases separating them. The CDR3 DNA reads TGTGCCAGCAGTGTCTCAGGGGTCCCCTATGGCTACACCTTC. Its translation is CASSVSGVPYGYTF.